The 20 T cell receptor beta chains below come from one sample, sequenced in a study of CD8+CD57+ T cells in acquired aplastic anemia. CDR3 and TCR beta VDJ profiling relied on a genomic DNA template. TCRdb fed the reads into MiXCR, producing one record per CDR3 protein. The sample holds 200,000 to 250,000 distinct CDR3 sequences, 30% to 40% seen once. Sample: sorted CD4+, CD8+, or CD8+CD57+ T cells (not recorded which) from PBMCs. The source of these receptors is a human donor in good health, serving as a control.

This clonotype was seen at least ten times. J is TRBJ1-2 and V is TRBV4-1; D possibly corresponds to TRBD1 (6 bases). The CDR3 contains 18 residues. Germline assignment: CDR1 MGHRA and CDR2 YSYEKL. V was cut by 2 bases and J by 0 bases, with 19 bases left in between. CDR3 DNA sequence: TGCGCCAGCAGCCAACCCGCGACAGGACAGAGAGCTAACTATGGCTACACCTTC. Translated, it gives CASSQPATGQRANYGYTF.

Concerning this clonotype: A junction end diverges from the germline sequence, so it may reflect a read error. The V gene is TRBV7-3, the J gene TRBJ2-2; the D gene is possibly TRBD2 (5 bases). The CDR3 is 12 amino acids. The germline CDR1 and CDR2 sequences are SGHTA and FQGTGA. Written as DNA, the CDR3 is TGTGCCAGCAGCTTAGTAACCGGGGAGCTGTCTTTT. It encodes CASSLVTGELSF.

The chain has TRBV20-1 and TRBJ2-1, with TRBD1 identical over 7 bases. The CDR3 is 16 residues long. The V gene's germline CDR1 is DFQATT and CDR2 SNEGSKA (reference sequence). V dropped 5 bases and J dropped 5; count of bases not matched to a gene: 15. CDR3 amino acids: CSAPAPSGTEDNEQFF. The CDR3 coding sequence is TGCAGTGCTCCCGCCCCCTCCGGGACAGAGGACAATGAGCAGTTCTTC.

The chain uses TRBV7-3 and TRBJ2-1; 14 bases are a match to TRBD2. The germline CDR1 and CDR2 sequences are SGHTA and FQGTGA. There are 18 residues in the CDR3. V dropped 1 base and J dropped 1; count of bases not matched to a gene: 3. As DNA, the CDR3 is TGTGCCAGCAGCTTAAGACTAGCGGGAGGGCCATCCTACAATGAGCAGTTCTTC. Residues: CASSLRLAGGPSYNEQFF.

The V gene is TRBV29-1, the J gene TRBJ2-1; the match to TRBD2 covers 10 bases. From germline, CDR1 is SQVTM and CDR2 ANQGSEA. This CDR3 is 13 amino acids long. Germline trimming cut 7 bases from V and 4 bases from J; bases unmatched to any gene: 4. The CDR3 DNA is TGCAGCGGAAGGACTAGCGGTTACAATGAGCAGTTCTTC. Protein product: CSGRTSGYNEQFF.

The chain links TRBV5-4 to TRBJ1-2; 10 bases align to TRBD1. The V gene's germline CDR1 is SGHNT and CDR2 YYREEE (reference sequence). V was pared by 4 bases and J by 2 bases, with 11 bases of the junction left unmatched. CDR3 length: 17 residues. DNA for the CDR3: TGTGCCAGCAGCGCGGCCGGGACAGGGGTGTTGAACTATGGCTACACCTTC. Protein: CASSAAGTGVLNYGYTF.

The chain recombines TRBV7-9 with TRBJ2-6; D uncertain. V lost 5 bases and J 0 bases, leaving 14 bases between the germline ends. This CDR3 comprises 17 residues. Germline values: CDR1 SEHNR, CDR2 FQNEAQ (reference sequence). In DNA form, the CDR3 reads TGTGCCAGCAGCCGTCCGCTTGGGGACTCTGGGGCCAACGTCCTGACTTTC. Its translation: CASSRPLGDSGANVLTF.

This clonotype has a single count. This is likely a read error, given that the CDR3 carries no conserved phenylalanine or tryptophan at its end. This chain uses TRBV7-9 with TRBJ1-1; D perhaps matches TRBD1 (5 bases). Trimming shortened V by 7 bases and J by 2 bases, and 11 bases separated the two germline ends. Germline lookup yields CDR1 SEHNR and CDR2 FQNEAQ (reference sequence). CDR3 length equals 13 residues. The CDR3 here is CASTRQINTEAFS. CDR3 coding DNA: TGTGCCAGCACCAGACAGATTAACACTGAAGCTTTCTCT.

This clonotype was seen a single time. J is TRBJ2-6 and V is TRBV2, with 7 bases identical to TRBD1. The CDR3 length is 17 residues. CDR1 is SNHLY and CDR2 is FYNNEI in the germline V gene. V was clipped by 7 bases and J by 3 bases; unmatched bases: 12. In DNA form, the CDR3 reads TGTGCCAGCATCAACCGGGGACAGAACCTTGGGGCCAACGTCCTGACTTTC. It yields the protein CASINRGQNLGANVLTF.

At least ten counts were recorded for this clonotype. This chain joins TRBV2 and TRBJ2-3, with D tentatively TRBD1 (5 bases). Trimming cost V 3 bases and J 0 bases, with 10 bases left between them. Germline-derived CDR1 and CDR2 are SNHLY and FYNNEI. The CDR3 consists of 15 residues. CDR3 sequence (DNA): TGTGCCAGCAGTGAGGTGACAGCAAGCACAGATACGCAGTATTTT. Translation gives CASSEVTASTDTQYF.

The V gene is TRBV7-9, the J gene TRBJ1-2, with D unresolved. Germline CDR1 and CDR2: SEHNR and FQNEAQ (reference sequence). V lost 8 bases and J 5 bases, leaving 12 bases between the germline ends. The CDR3 is made up of 12 amino acids. The CDR3 protein is CASGERQYGYTF. CDR3 nucleotide sequence: TGTGCCAGCGGGGAAAGACAATATGGCTACACCTTC. Together with reference TRBV7-9 and TRBJ1-2, the CDR3 gives the full variable domain: DTGVSQNPRHKITKRGQNVTFRCDPISEHNRLYWYRQTLGQGPEFLTYFQNEAQLEKSRLLSDRFSAERPKGSFSTLEIQRTEQGDSAMYLCASGERQYGYTFGSGTRLTVV.

As for this clonotype: Since a much larger clone is just one base distant, this may be a read error. This chain uses TRBV2 with TRBJ1-2, with D possibly TRBD1 on 5 matching bases. Germline CDR1 and CDR2: SNHLY and FYNNEI. CDR3 length equals 11 residues. The CDR3 spells CASTPGPGYAF. The CDR3 bases are TGTGCCAGCACCCCGGGGCCAGGCTACGCCTTC.

In this sample, this clonotype turned up many times. The chain employs TRBV2 and TRBJ1-6; D remains unclear. V was cut by 5 bases and J by 11 bases, with 7 bases left in between. CDR1 and CDR2 from the germline V gene are SNHLY and FYNNEI. This CDR3 has 11 residues. CDR3 bases: TGTGCCAGCAGTTCCAGCACACCCCTCCACTTT. Translation: CASSSSTPLHF.

The gene calls are TRBV29-1 and TRBJ1-2; D call uncertain. CDR3 length: 9 residues. V was cut by 2 bases and J by 7 bases, with 2 bases left in between. The V gene's germline CDR1 is SQVTM and CDR2 ANQGSEA. The DNA of the CDR3 is TGCAGCGTTGAAACTGGCTACACCTTC. Translation gives CSVETGYTF.

This clonotype was seen just once. This chain uses TRBV6-1 with TRBJ2-1, with TRBD2 identical over 8 bases. From germline, CDR1 is MNHNS and CDR2 SASEGT. This CDR3 contains 15 residues. Trimming took 2 bases from V and 2 from J; bases not matched to a gene: 2. This chain's CDR3 is CASSETSGTYNEQFF. The CDR3 bases are TGTGCCAGCAGTGAAACTAGCGGCACCTACAATGAGCAGTTCTTC.

This clonotype was counted a few times. One base away lies a much larger clone, so this may be a sequencing read error. The chain links TRBV4-2 to TRBJ2-7, with 9 positions matching TRBD2. The germline V gene encodes CDR1 LGHNA and CDR2 YNFKEQ. This CDR3 comprises 15 residues. The CDR3 sequence: CARSQGLAITYEQYF. The DNA for the CDR3 is TGTGCCCGCAGCCAAGGACTAGCGATCACCTACGAGCAGTACTTC.

There are a few counts of this clonotype. The chain is built from TRBV29-1 and TRBJ1-2; a weak D match, TRBD1 (5 bases). Trimming cost V 3 bases and J 1 base, with 12 bases left between them. This CDR3 region has 14 residues. Germline assignment: CDR1 SQVTM and CDR2 ANQGSEA. The DNA of the CDR3 is TGCAGCGTTGACGCGGAACAGGTTAACTATGGCTACACCTTC. Its protein product is CSVDAEQVNYGYTF.

This clonotype was seen a handful of times. This rearrangement joins TRBV5-1 to TRBJ1-2; a possible D gene is TRBD1 (5 bases). V was shortened by 4 bases and J by 2 bases, with 15 bases between the two germline ends. This CDR3 comprises 15 residues. The germline gives CDR1 SGHRS, CDR2 YFSETQ. The CDR3 nucleotides read TGCGCCAGCAGCCTTCGCGGGGGAATGAACTATGGCTACACCTTC. Translating it yields CASSLRGGMNYGYTF.

This rearrangement joins TRBV2 to TRBJ1-5; 10 bases line up with TRBD1. V shed 5 bases and J 3 bases; nucleotides not matched to a gene: 4. Germline values: CDR1 SNHLY, CDR2 FYNNEI. The CDR3 has 15 residues. The CDR3 nucleotides are TGTGCCAGCAGTAGGGACAGGGGTACCAATCAGCCCCAGCATTTT. Its protein product is CASSRDRGTNQPQHF.

CDR3 bases: TGCGCCAGCAGCTTGGGGCCGGGCGGGAGGTACAATGAGCAGTTCTTC. It encodes CASSLGPGGRYNEQFF. The chain links TRBV5-1 to TRBJ2-1; the match to TRBD2 covers 8 bases. Germline trimming cut 0 bases from V and 4 bases from J; bases unmatched to any gene: 6. The CDR3 length is 16 residues. The germline gives CDR1 SGHRS, CDR2 YFSETQ. The full variable domain, in which reference TRBV5-1 and TRBJ2-1 provide the parts outside the CDR3, is KAGVTQTPRYLIKTRGQQVTLSCSPISGHRSVSWYQQTPGQGLQFLFEYFSETQRNKGNFPGRFSGRQFSNSRSEMNVSTLELGDSALYLCASSLGPGGRYNEQFFGPGTRLTVL.